This entry lists 5 T cell receptor beta chains sequenced from one sample in a study of T cell responses to AZD1222 COVID-19 vaccine. Sequencing was performed with immunoSEQ multiplex PCR; in TCRdb, only in-frame clones are kept and a portion is missing. The table includes some 70,000 clones, roughly 82% detected once. Sequencing was performed on peripheral blood, taken on day 0 of AZD1222 vaccination. The receptors derive from an adult in good health.

V gene TRBV9 combines with J gene TRBJ2-1; D call uncertain. V was shortened by 2 bases and J by 2 bases, with 5 bases between the two germline ends. This CDR3 contains 13 residues. Germline V gene lookup returns CDR1 SGDLS and CDR2 YYNGEE. The CDR3 DNA reads as TGTGCCAGCAGCGTCGGCACCTACAATGAGCAGTTCTTC. This gives the protein CASSVGTYNEQFF. Full variable domain (outside the CDR3, taken from reference TRBV9 and TRBJ2-1): DSGVTQTPKHLITATGQRVTLRCSPRSGDLSVYWYQQSLDQGLQFLIQYYNGEERAKGNILERFSAQQFPDLHSELNLSSLELGDSALYFCASSVGTYNEQFFGPGTRLTVL.

The CDR3 DNA is TGTGCCAGCAGCATCCTTGCGTGGCAGGGGGCTATCAATGAGCAGTTCTTC. Its protein product is CASSILAWQGAINEQFF. The chain links TRBV28 to TRBJ2-1, with 8 nucleotides matching TRBD1. The CDR3 consists of 17 residues. CDR1 and CDR2 (germline): MDHEN, SYDVKM. Germline trimming cut 6 bases from V and 6 bases from J; bases unmatched to any gene: 16.

The rearrangement uses TRBV5-1 and TRBJ1-2; D is unresolved. The CDR3 totals 14 residues. CDR1 and CDR2 (germline): SGHRS, YFSETQ. V lost 0 bases to trimming and J lost 5 bases, with 11 bases between them. The CDR3 spells CASSLEGPRYGYTF. CDR3 in DNA: TGCGCCAGCAGCTTGGAGGGCCCTAGGTATGGCTACACCTTC.

This clone was seen just once. This chain links TRBV9 with TRBJ2-7, with D tentatively TRBD1 or TRBD2 (5 bases each). There are 14 residues in the CDR3. The germline CDR1 and CDR2 sequences are SGDLS and YYNGEE. The V and J ends lost 1 base and 1 base respectively, with 9 bases between them. CDR3 sequence (DNA): TGTGCCAGCAGCGTAAGGGACGGGTCCTACGAGCAGTACTTC. Translating it yields CASSVRDGSYEQYF.

V gene TRBV6-4 combines with J gene TRBJ1-6; D unresolved. Looked up from germline, CDR1 is MRHNA and CDR2 is SNTAGT. CDR3 length equals 13 residues. The V gene lost 2 bases and the J gene lost 5 bases, with 4 bases spanning the gap. CDR3 amino acids: CASSDRDNSPLHF. As DNA, the CDR3 is TGTGCCAGCAGTGACAGGGATAATTCACCCCTCCACTTT.